This paragraph covers one TCR beta chain sequence. There are 14 residues in the CDR3. Between the trimmed V and J ends, which lost 7 bases and 5 bases, there was a span of 17 bases. Germline assignment: CDR1 GTSNPN and CDR2 SVGIG (reference sequence). These data originate in a study of T cell responses to AZD1222 COVID-19 vaccine. Study overall: Analyses pooled second doses at about 4 or about 12 weeks.

The protocol was immunoSEQ multiplex PCR, while the TCRdb copy is restricted to in-frame clones and leaves out a portion. There are some 130,000 clones in the sample; approximately 90% occur only once, and under 2.5% lies in the top ten. The genes are TRBV30 and TRBJ2-2; D gene uncertain. The origin of this receptor is an adult in good health. This specimen was peripheral blood, taken on day 0 of AZD1222 vaccination. The CDR3 DNA reads as TGTGCCTATGGAGCCCTGGCCGGAACCGGGGAGCTGTTTTTT. This codes for CAYGALAGTGELFF.